This TCR beta chain was captured by sequencing in a study of shared clonotypes between healthy human individuals. For the study at large: A couple of women and a few men aged 18 to 49 made up the donors.

With respect to this clone: Its antigen remains unidentified.

Study findings and constraints: Deeper or shallower sequencing was expected to change how clonotypes are shared among donors. With few donors, the genetic and exposure-history diversity represented was limited.

CDR1 is GTSNPN and CDR2 is SVGIG in the germline V gene (reference sequence). The CDR3 has 13 residues. With 1 base removed from V and 6 bases from J, the gap between germline ends came to 10 bases. At the deep level, the assay was run. The table came from immunoSEQ multiplex PCR; TCRdb's copy has only in-frame clones and leaves some out. Of around 450,000 clones in the sample, around 79% were seen once. This sequence joins TRBV30 and TRBJ2-1, with unresolved D. The receptor's source is a middle-aged woman in good health. Some clones in this sample may be carry-over from other donors' samples. The sequenced sample was PBMCs. The CDR3 region is CAWSDERGNEQFF. The CDR3 DNA sequence: TGTGCCTGGAGTGACGAGCGAGGCAATGAGCAGTTCTTC.